The clone carrying this T cell receptor beta chain has only one observation. Its specificity is unknown. Reverse transcription used roughly 0.5 to 1 ug RNA and random hexamers. Each CDR3 protein is one row after TCRdb ran MiXCR on the immunoSEQ multiplex PCR reads. The profile shows 95,000 to 150,000 distinct CDR3 sequences, around 94% of them singletons. The CDR3 runs to 15 residues. In contrast to the negatively isolated CD8+ and CD4+ T cells, TEMRA cells were FACS-enriched. The data originate from a study of CD8 T cells in Susac syndrome. Study-level results: Detection of Susac-specific public clones gave around 15 in total CD8+ repertoires and about 5 in CD8+ TEMRA repertoires.

This sequence joins TRBV21-1 and TRBJ2-7; the table assigns TRBD1, which was not confirmed against the DNA. TRBV21-1 is a documented pseudogene. Material: CD8+ T cells from PBMCs. This receptor was obtained from a human donor with Susac syndrome. This CDR3 reads CASSKIRDRAYEQYF. The CDR3 bases are TGTGCCAGCAGCAAAATACGAGACAGGGCCTACGAGCAGTACTTC.